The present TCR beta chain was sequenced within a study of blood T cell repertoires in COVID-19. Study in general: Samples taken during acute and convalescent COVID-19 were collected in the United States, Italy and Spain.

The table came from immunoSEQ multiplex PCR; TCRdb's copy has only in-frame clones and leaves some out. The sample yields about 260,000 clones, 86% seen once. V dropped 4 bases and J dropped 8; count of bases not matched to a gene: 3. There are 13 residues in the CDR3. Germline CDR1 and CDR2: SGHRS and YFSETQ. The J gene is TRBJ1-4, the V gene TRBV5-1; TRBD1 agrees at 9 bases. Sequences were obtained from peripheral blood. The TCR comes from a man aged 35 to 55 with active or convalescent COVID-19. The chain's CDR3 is CASSRGQGEKLFF. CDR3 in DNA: TGCGCCAGCAGCCGTGGACAGGGGGAAAAACTGTTTTTT.